Each of the 8 T cell receptor beta chains below was sequenced from the same sample in a study of cytomegalovirus exposure and HLA in healthy donors (dated by TCRdb to between 2016 and 2019). To prepare the library, the immunoSEQ multiplex PCR assay was applied. For the multiplex PCR, a mixture combining 60 forward primers for TCR Vbeta segments and 13 reverse primers for TCR Jbeta segments was used. What TCRdb holds here is the immuneACCESS table cut down to in-frame rearrangements. Part of the clones is not present; checked against another copy, under half of the missing clones reflect an unresolved V gene, and the others are unexplained. The sample includes 150,000 or so clones, with around 81% observed a single time. The biggest ten clones account for around 2.4% of the sample. Material for sequencing was PBMCs. The receptor source for this set is a man aged 50-60 years in good health and CMV-seronegative.

The chain employs TRBV13 and TRBJ2-7; TRBD2 is a possible D gene (5 bases). Germline V gene lookup returns CDR1 PRHDT and CDR2 FYEKMQ (reference sequence). The CDR3 spans 13 residues. Trimming pared 7 bases from V and 1 base from J, leaving 11 bases between. In DNA, the CDR3 is TGTGCCAGCACGAAGCGGAGTTCCTACGAGCAGTACTTC. Translating it yields CASTKRSSYEQYF.

Only one count was recorded for this clone. The gene calls are TRBV29-1 and TRBJ1-6; no reliable D call. This CDR3 has 13 amino acids. The V and J ends lost 4 bases and 7 bases respectively, with 11 bases between them. Germline values: CDR1 SQVTM, CDR2 ANQGSEA. In DNA, the CDR3 is TGCAGCGTTGGAGATGGCTTCAATTCACCCCTCCACTTT. It yields the protein CSVGDGFNSPLHF.

V is TRBV30 and J is TRBJ2-5, with a weak D call TRBD2 (7 bases). Germline CDR1 is GTSNPN and CDR2 is SVGIG (reference sequence). The V end lost 2 bases, the J end lost 5 bases, and 27 bases lay between the germline ends. This CDR3 comprises 18 residues. The CDR3 coding sequence is TGTGCCTGGAGTCGAATTGAGGCGTGGGGGGGGGCAGGGGAGACCCAGTACTTC. It codes for CAWSRIEAWGGAGETQYF.

This chain joins TRBV13 and TRBJ1-3, with D tentatively TRBD1 (6 bases). V dropped 6 bases and J dropped 2 bases, with 11 bases sitting between them. Germline V gives CDR1 PRHDT, CDR2 FYEKMQ (reference sequence). The CDR3 is made up of 14 amino acids. DNA for the CDR3: TGTGCCAGCAGGTTACAGGGTGCTGGAAACACCATATATTTT. Protein sequence: CASRLQGAGNTIYF. Using reference TRBV13 and TRBJ1-3 for the parts outside the CDR3, the full variable domain is AAGVIQSPRHLIKEKRETATLKCYPIPRHDTVYWYQQGPGQDPQFLISFYEKMQSDKGSIPDRFSAQQFSDYHSELNMSSLELGDSALYFCASRLQGAGNTIYFGEGSWLTVV.

This chain joins TRBV4-2 and TRBJ2-6, with D uncertain. The CDR3 sequence is 15 residues long. Deletions cut 1 base from V and 0 bases from J, with 4 bases between. CDR1 is LGHNA and CDR2 is YNFKEQ in the germline V gene. This chain's CDR3 is CASSQGSSGANVLTF. The CDR3 DNA sequence: TGTGCCAGCAGCCAAGGGAGCTCTGGGGCCAACGTCCTGACTTTC.

The V gene is TRBV5-1, the J gene TRBJ2-3, with no clear D. The CDR3 is 15 amino acids. V lost 0 bases and J lost 0, with 8 bases in between. The germline V gene has CDR1 SGHRS and CDR2 YFSETQ. The CDR3 nucleotides read TGCGCCAGCAGCTTGGACCAGGTTAGCACAGATACGCAGTATTTT. Its protein is CASSLDQVSTDTQYF.

This sequence joins TRBV4-1 and TRBJ2-7; 8 nucleotides agree with TRBD1. There are 15 residues in the CDR3. CDR1 is MGHRA, CDR2 YSYEKL, per germline. J was trimmed by 3 bases and V by 0 bases; bases with no gene match: 4. CDR3 DNA: TGCGCCAGCAGCCAAGAAGGACAGGGTATCTACGAGCAGTACTTC. This codes for CASSQEGQGIYEQYF.

The rearrangement uses TRBV13 and TRBJ2-7; 7 nucleotides match TRBD1. The CDR3 has 15 amino acids. J lost 2 bases, V lost 2 bases, and 6 bases had no gene match. Germline CDR1 reads PRHDT; CDR2 reads FYEKMQ (reference sequence). The CDR3, as DNA: TGTGCCAGCAGCTTACGAGCAGGGGGAGCCTACGAGCAGTACTTC. Protein sequence: CASSLRAGGAYEQYF.